This T cell receptor beta chain was sequenced during a study of monozygotic twins with cystic fibrosis. Notes on the study in general: Co-twins had the most similar V usage for 13 of 16 pairs, J for 8.

A remark on this clone: Its antigen is currently unknown.

The ends were cut back, 5 bases at V and 7 bases at J, with 17 bases in the middle. Germline values: CDR1 MNHEY, CDR2 SVGAGI. This CDR3 spans 15 amino acids. Assay: immunoSEQ multiplex PCR; the TCRdb copy retains only in-frame clones and omits some. In the table there are tens of thousands of clones, around 65% of which are singletons. Input material: blood. The rearrangement uses TRBV6-5 and TRBJ1-4; tentative D call: TRBD1 (5 bases). The TCR sequence derives from a girl aged 5-17 years with cystic fibrosis. The CDR3 here is CASSRSGGKGEKLFF. The CDR3 DNA reads as TGTGCCAGCAGTCGATCCGGGGGAAAGGGTGAAAAACTGTTTTTT.